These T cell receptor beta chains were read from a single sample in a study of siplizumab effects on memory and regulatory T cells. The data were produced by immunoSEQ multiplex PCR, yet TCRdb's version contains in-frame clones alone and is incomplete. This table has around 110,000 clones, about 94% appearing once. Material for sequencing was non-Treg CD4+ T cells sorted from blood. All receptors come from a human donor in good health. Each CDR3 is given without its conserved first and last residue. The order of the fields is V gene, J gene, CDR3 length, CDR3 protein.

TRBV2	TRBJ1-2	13	ASSPDRGSLHGYT
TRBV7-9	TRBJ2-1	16	ASSLSGLGSIKGDEQF
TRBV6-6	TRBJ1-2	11	ASSVQGSYGYT
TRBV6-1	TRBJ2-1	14	ASSAGTGELGNEQF
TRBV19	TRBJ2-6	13	ASSPASSGANVLT
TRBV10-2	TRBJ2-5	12	ASSDVAGEETQY
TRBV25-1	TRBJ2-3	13	ASSRDREWADTQY
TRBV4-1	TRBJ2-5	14	ASNGGPREKEGAQY
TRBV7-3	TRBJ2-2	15	ASSLRLAGGGTGELF
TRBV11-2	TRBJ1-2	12	ASSLEAGHYGYT
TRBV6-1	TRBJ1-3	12	ASLIPISGNTIY
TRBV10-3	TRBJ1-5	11	ASSYSGAGPQH
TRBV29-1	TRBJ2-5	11	SVALYQWETQY
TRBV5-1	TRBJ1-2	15	ASSGSGTGGRGYGYT
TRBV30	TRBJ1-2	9	AWSQDYGYT
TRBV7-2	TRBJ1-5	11	ASSQGQGQPQH
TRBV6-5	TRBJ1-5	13	ASSRLGVSNQPQH
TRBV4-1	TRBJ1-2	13	ASSQDWDSNYGYT
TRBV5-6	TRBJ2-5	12	ASSLGPGGETQY
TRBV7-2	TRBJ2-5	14	ASSLQSGGPGETQY
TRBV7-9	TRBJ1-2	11	ASSHTRNYGYT
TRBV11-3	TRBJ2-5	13	ASSWTSGSQETQY
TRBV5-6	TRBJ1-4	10	ASSLFGAGVF
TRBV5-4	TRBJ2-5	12	ASSPGTAQETQY
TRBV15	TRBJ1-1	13	ATSRLGQVNTEAF
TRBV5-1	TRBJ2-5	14	ASSLANSGKQETQY
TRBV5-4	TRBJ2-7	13	ASSLGLVGTSEQY
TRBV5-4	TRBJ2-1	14	ASSPPSDRAYNEQF
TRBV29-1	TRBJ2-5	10	SVAQGKQTQY
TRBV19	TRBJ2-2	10	ASSPYTGELF
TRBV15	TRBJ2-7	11	ATSRRGSYEQY
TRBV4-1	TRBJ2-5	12	ASSLGQSQETQY
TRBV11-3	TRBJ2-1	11	ASSKSGSDEQF
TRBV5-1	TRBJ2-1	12	ASSLVTPYNEQF
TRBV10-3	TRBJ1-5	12	AISSGGVGQPQH
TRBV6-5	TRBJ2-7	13	ASSYSTREGYEQY
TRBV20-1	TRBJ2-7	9	SAGTFYEQY
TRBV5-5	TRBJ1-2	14	ATSEIYGPSNYGYT
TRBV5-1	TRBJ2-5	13	ASSLEGILQETQY
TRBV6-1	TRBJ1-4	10	ASTLSNEKLF
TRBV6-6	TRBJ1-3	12	ASSPQGFGNTIY
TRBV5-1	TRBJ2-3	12	ASSTLASTDTQY
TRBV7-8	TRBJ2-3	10	ASSTTTDTQY
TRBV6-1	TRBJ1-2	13	ASVLGTSAVYGYT
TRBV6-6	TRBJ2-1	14	ASSYSAGTSVNEQF
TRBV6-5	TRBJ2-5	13	ASSYQGQTWETQY
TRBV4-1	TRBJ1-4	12	ASSPTGVIEKLF
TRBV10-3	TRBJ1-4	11	AISDEVVEKLF
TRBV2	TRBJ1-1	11	ASSEALRVYGF